A single sample gave rise to the 9 T cell receptor beta chains below, sequenced in a study of shared T cell receptors in the human thymus. Clones were read by immunoSEQ multiplex PCR, and TCRdb kept only the in-frame ones, dropping some. This table has hundreds of thousands of clones, approximately 80% appearing once. This same sample was also taken into another study, of human thymus T cells.

Sequencing was done on a sample of thymocytes. These receptors all come from a boy under two years old with a congenital heart defect.

The chain has TRBV5-1 and TRBJ2-7, with 8 bases fitting TRBD1. This CDR3 contains 15 residues. Trimming took 3 bases from V and 2 from J; bases not matched to a gene: 7. Germline CDR1 and CDR2: SGHRS and YFSETQ. The CDR3 DNA reads TGCGCCAGCAGCTCCGGACAGGGACTGACCTACGAGCAGTACTTC. This gives the protein CASSSGQGLTYEQYF.

This chain links TRBV19 with TRBJ1-5, with D possibly being TRBD1 (6 bases). Trimming took off 1 base at V and 6 bases at J, with 16 bases between the two ends. This CDR3 region has 16 residues. Germline V gene sequence: CDR1 LNHDA, CDR2 SQIVND (reference sequence). In DNA form, the CDR3 reads TGTGCCAGTAGTATAGGGGACCCAGGGGTAGGTCAGCCCCAGCATTTT. It yields the protein CASSIGDPGVGQPQHF.

The chain is built from TRBV7-2 and TRBJ2-7, with a tentative D call TRBD1 (6 bases). Germline V CDR1 and CDR2: SGHTA, FQGNSA. V dropped 5 bases and J dropped 3 bases, with 14 bases sitting between them. The CDR3 sequence is 14 residues long. The CDR3 reads CASSLIGTHYEQYF. CDR3 nucleotide sequence: TGTGCCAGCAGCCTGATCGGGACACACTACGAGCAGTACTTC. The full variable domain, in which reference TRBV7-2 and TRBJ2-7 provide the parts outside the CDR3, is GAGVSQSPSNKVTEKGKDVELRCDPISGHTALYWYRQSLGQGLEFLIYFQGNSAPDKSGLPSDRFSAERTGGSVSTLTIQRTQQEDSAVYLCASSLIGTHYEQYFGPGTRLTVT.

V usage is TRBV2 and J usage is TRBJ2-7; 10 bases fit TRBD1. This CDR3 has 15 residues. Germline assignment: CDR1 SNHLY and CDR2 FYNNEI. The ends lost 6 bases at V and 3 bases at J; junction bases unmatched: 8. The CDR3 here is CASRKFRDRGYEQYF. DNA for the CDR3: TGTGCCAGCAGGAAATTCCGGGACAGGGGCTACGAGCAGTACTTC.

The V gene is TRBV9, the J gene TRBJ2-7; D possibly corresponds to TRBD1 (6 bases). Trimming left V 4 bases short and J 0 bases short, with 14 bases between. CDR1 and CDR2 (germline): SGDLS, YYNGEE. There are 15 residues in the CDR3. CDR3 sequence reads: CASSPRQASSYEQYF. The DNA for the CDR3 is TGTGCCAGCAGCCCGCGACAGGCGAGCTCCTACGAGCAGTACTTC. Drawing the rest from reference TRBV9 and TRBJ2-7, the complete variable domain is DSGVTQTPKHLITATGQRVTLRCSPRSGDLSVYWYQQSLDQGLQFLIQYYNGEERAKGNILERFSAQQFPDLHSELNLSSLELGDSALYFCASSPRQASSYEQYFGPGTRLTVT.

The chain links TRBV5-4 to TRBJ2-3, with D perhaps TRBD2 (6 bases). This CDR3 region has 16 residues. V lost 3 bases and J lost 1, with 15 bases in between. Germline values: CDR1 SGHNT, CDR2 YYREEE (reference sequence). This CDR3 reads CASSSPRLGRTDTQYF. CDR3 bases: TGTGCCAGCAGCTCGCCCCGACTAGGGCGCACAGATACGCAGTATTTT.

To note about this clone: Within the sample, other DNA sequences also encode this same CDR3. This chain joins TRBV6-5 and TRBJ1-2, with D perhaps TRBD1 (5 bases). The CDR3 is 14 amino acids. Trimming took off 0 bases at V and 4 bases at J, with 9 bases between the two ends. Germline lookup yields CDR1 MNHEY and CDR2 SVGAGI. The CDR3 nucleotides are TGTGCCAGCAGTTACTCGGGGCAGATCTATGGCTACACCTTC. It codes for CASSYSGQIYGYTF.

This clone was found a few times. This rearrangement joins TRBV5-1 to TRBJ2-1, with D tentatively TRBD1 (5 bases). This CDR3 has 13 amino acids. Germline loops: CDR1 SGHRS, CDR2 YFSETQ. V shed 7 bases and J shed 10 bases, with 18 bases lying between them. In DNA form, the CDR3 reads TGCGCCAGCTGGGAAAGGCCCAAGGGGGAGCAGTTCTTC. Protein sequence: CASWERPKGEQFF.

The chain combines TRBV28 with TRBJ1-1, with 10 positions matching TRBD1. The CDR3 contains 18 residues. The germline CDR1 and CDR2 sequences are MDHEN and SYDVKM. V lost 3 bases and J lost 4; bases outside the gene matches: 14. CDR3 protein: CASSFGLVGTGVGTEAFF. The DNA for the CDR3 is TGTGCCAGCAGTTTTGGCCTGGTAGGGACAGGGGTGGGCACTGAAGCTTTCTTT. Filled out from reference TRBV28 and TRBJ1-1, the complete variable domain reads DVKVTQSSRYLVKRTGEKVFLECVQDMDHENMFWYRQDPGLGLRLIYFSYDVKMKEKGDIPEGYSVSREKKERFSLILESASTNQTSMYLCASSFGLVGTGVGTEAFFGQGTRLTVV.